This T cell receptor beta chain originates from a study of CD8+ T cells in alopecia areata. At the level of the study: A 6-month period off drug followed tofacitinib, which lasted 6 to 18 months.

The study team obtained lesional scalp punch biopsies and peripheral blood from alopecia areata patients. Extracted RNA was reverse transcribed, and the resulting cDNA served as sequencing template. Libraries were prepared by immunoSEQ multiplex PCR; TCRdb keeps only in-frame clonotypes and omits some of them. Of about 8,900 clones in the sample, 65% to 80% are singletons; the top ten hold roughly 15%. Study observations and caveats: Against the mouse data, patients shared TCRs less clearly, possibly for HLA reasons. Sequencing of scalp samples also includes resident alphabeta T cells from normal skin.

This clone appeared a single time. Its antigen is not known. Germline V gene data show CDR1 as LGHNA and CDR2 as YSLEER. CDR3 length: 16 residues. Germline trimming cut 3 bases from V and 6 bases from J; bases unmatched to any gene: 12. The chain links TRBV4-3 to TRBJ1-2, with 8 bases identical to TRBD1. Sequenced: skin. The origin of this receptor is a human donor with alopecia areata. This chain's CDR3 is CASSQARTGRPDGYTF. DNA of the CDR3: TGCGCCAGCAGCCAGGCTAGGACAGGGCGACCGGATGGCTACACCTTC.